These T cell receptor beta chains were read from a single sample in a study of cytomegalovirus exposure and HLA in healthy donors. The method was immunoSEQ multiplex PCR; TCRdb's version includes in-frame clones alone and lacks a portion of them. The sample records over 40,000 clones, roughly 90% being singletons. Sequenced: PBMCs. The receptor set was obtained from a woman aged 40 to 50 in good health and CMV-seropositive. Both conserved end residues are part of each CDR3. Size is stated for part of the rows, as once, few or many counts, or as a class when the clone is expanded.

size: .; J: TRBJ1-3; V: TRBV18; CDR3: CASSPDRGGNTIYF
size: .; J: TRBJ2-2; V: TRBV27; CDR3: CASSWRVTGELFF
size: .; J: TRBJ1-1; V: TRBV27; CDR3: CASSLLGQYTEAFF
size: .; J: TRBJ2-3; V: TRBV11-3; CDR3: CASSGWSERGSADTQYF
size: once; J: TRBJ2-7; V: TRBV6-5; CDR3: CASSSGTGGREQYF
size: .; J: TRBJ2-1; V: TRBV11-2; CDR3: CASSPSRVSDNEQFF
size: .; J: .; V: TRBV7-7; CDR3: CASSLDRGDGEQYF
size: .; J: TRBJ1-3; V: TRBV25-1; CDR3: CASSESKLSGNTIYF
size: .; J: TRBJ1-6; V: TRBV2; CDR3: CASSDRTPNSPPHF
size: once; J: TRBJ2-1; V: TRBV12-5; CDR3: CASGLVSSGGATYNEQFF
size: .; J: TRBJ2-3; V: TRBV7-9; CDR3: CATKLAGGPGTQYF
size: .; J: TRBJ1-5; V: TRBV2; CDR3: CASIPDRGNQPQHF
size: .; J: TRBJ2-7; V: TRBV5-4; CDR3: CASSLSGPGEQYF
size: .; J: TRBJ2-2; V: TRBV28; CDR3: CASSSVPNTGELFF
size: .; J: TRBJ1-2; V: TRBV27; CDR3: CASSSRDYGYTF
size: once; J: TRBJ2-1; V: TRBV7-3; CDR3: CASSLTGLNSFDEQFF
size: once; J: TRBJ2-2; V: TRBV29-1; CDR3: CSARDSTGELFF
size: .; J: TRBJ2-1; V: TRBV27; CDR3: CASSSFNEQFF
size: once; J: TRBJ2-5; V: TRBV27; CDR3: CASRSYARDRGLWGETQYF
size: once; J: TRBJ1-3; V: TRBV5-6; CDR3: CASTAQGSGNTIYF
size: .; J: TRBJ1-3; V: TRBV7-9; CDR3: CASDSSHSGNTIYF
size: .; J: TRBJ2-6; V: TRBV25-1; CDR3: CASSRGAGRANVLTF
size: .; J: TRBJ2-2; V: TRBV7-2; CDR3: CASSSTSSNTGELFF
size: .; J: TRBJ2-1; V: TRBV7-2; CDR3: CASRRDRAADEQFF
size: .; J: TRBJ2-1; V: TRBV7-9; CDR3: CASSPSGSSYNEQFF
size: .; J: TRBJ1-5; V: TRBV19; CDR3: CASSSRQGNQPQHF
size: .; J: TRBJ1-4; V: TRBV7-9; CDR3: CASSPPGQGREKLFF
size: .; J: TRBJ1-1; V: TRBV18; CDR3: CASSRTGNTEAFF
size: .; J: TRBJ2-1; V: TRBV13; CDR3: CASSSGSLRGNEQFF
size: .; J: TRBJ2-3; V: TRBV6-5; CDR3: CASRSPGQGDDTQYF
size: .; J: TRBJ2-2; V: TRBV5-4; CDR3: CASSRTGGTTGELFF
size: .; J: TRBJ2-1; V: TRBV6-6; CDR3: CASSRPYGDNEQFF
size: few; J: TRBJ1-5; V: TRBV7-9; CDR3: CATSNRGPQHF
size: .; J: TRBJ2-1; V: TRBV10-3; CDR3: CAISGSTYNEQFF
size: .; J: TRBJ2-2; V: TRBV10-1; CDR3: CASSPSESQGPGELFF
size: .; J: TRBJ1-1; V: TRBV25-1; CDR3: CASSEEGDLGTEAFF
size: once; J: TRBJ2-2; V: TRBV28; CDR3: CASKLAENTGELFF
size: .; J: TRBJ1-1; V: TRBV7-6; CDR3: CASSAGLSNTEAFF